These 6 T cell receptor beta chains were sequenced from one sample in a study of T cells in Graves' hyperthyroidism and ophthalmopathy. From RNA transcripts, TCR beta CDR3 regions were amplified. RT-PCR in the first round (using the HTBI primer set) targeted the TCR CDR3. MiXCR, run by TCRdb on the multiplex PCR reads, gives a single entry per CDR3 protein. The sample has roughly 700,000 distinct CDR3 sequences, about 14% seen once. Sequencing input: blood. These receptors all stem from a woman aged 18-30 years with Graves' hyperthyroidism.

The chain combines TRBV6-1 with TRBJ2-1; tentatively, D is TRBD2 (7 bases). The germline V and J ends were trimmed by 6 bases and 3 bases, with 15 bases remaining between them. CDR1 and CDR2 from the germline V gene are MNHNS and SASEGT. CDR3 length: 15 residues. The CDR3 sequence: CASREGGAYYNEQFF. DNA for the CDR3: TGTGCCAGCAGAGAGGGGGGGGCCTACTACAATGAGCAGTTCTTC.

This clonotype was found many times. Written as DNA, the CDR3 is TGTGCCAGCGCCCTTTGGGGACAGGGTACTTGGGAGCAGTACTTC. As protein: CASALWGQGTWEQYF. This sequence joins TRBV27 and TRBJ2-7; TRBD1 matches at 9 bases. The germline V gene has CDR1 MNHEY and CDR2 SMNVEV (reference sequence). Trimming cost V 8 bases and J 7 bases; bases outside gene matches: 15. This CDR3 has 15 residues.

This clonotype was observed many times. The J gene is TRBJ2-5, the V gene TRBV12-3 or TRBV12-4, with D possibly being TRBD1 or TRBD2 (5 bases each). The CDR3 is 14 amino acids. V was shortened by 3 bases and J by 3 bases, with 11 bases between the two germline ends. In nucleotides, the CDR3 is TGTGCCAGCAGTTTTGTCGTGGGGGAAGAGACCCAGTACTTC. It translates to CASSFVVGEETQYF.

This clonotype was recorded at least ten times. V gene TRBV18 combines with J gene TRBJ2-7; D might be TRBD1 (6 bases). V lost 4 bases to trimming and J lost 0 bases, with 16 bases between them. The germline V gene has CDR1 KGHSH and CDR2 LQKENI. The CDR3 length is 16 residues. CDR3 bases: TGTGCCAGCTCACTCACATCCGGGACATTCTCCTACGAGCAGTACTTC. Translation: CASSLTSGTFSYEQYF.

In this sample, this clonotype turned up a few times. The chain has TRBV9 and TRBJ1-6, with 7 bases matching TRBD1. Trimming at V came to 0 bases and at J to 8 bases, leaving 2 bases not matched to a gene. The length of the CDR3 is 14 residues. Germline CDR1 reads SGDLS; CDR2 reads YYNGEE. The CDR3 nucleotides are TGTGCCAGCAGCGTAGGGGACAGCCATTCACCCCTCCACTTT. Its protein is CASSVGDSHSPLHF.

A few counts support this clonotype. The CDR3: CASSVPSGSLFF. For the CDR3, the DNA is TGTGCCAGCAGCGTCCCTAGCGGGAGCCTGTTTTTT. The J gene is TRBJ2-2, the V gene TRBV7-9, with TRBD2 matching over 10 bases. Germline V CDR1 and CDR2: SEHNR, FQNEAQ (reference sequence). After removal of 5 bases from V and 14 bases from J, the junction contained 5 bases not matched to a gene. The CDR3 is 12 residues long. The whole variable domain, filled in from reference TRBV7-9 and TRBJ2-2, reads DTGVSQNPRHKITKRGQNVTFRCDPISEHNRLYWYRQTLGQGPEFLTYFQNEAQLEKSRLLSDRFSAERPKGSFSTLEIQRTEQGDSAMYLCASSVPSGSLFFGEGSRLTVL.